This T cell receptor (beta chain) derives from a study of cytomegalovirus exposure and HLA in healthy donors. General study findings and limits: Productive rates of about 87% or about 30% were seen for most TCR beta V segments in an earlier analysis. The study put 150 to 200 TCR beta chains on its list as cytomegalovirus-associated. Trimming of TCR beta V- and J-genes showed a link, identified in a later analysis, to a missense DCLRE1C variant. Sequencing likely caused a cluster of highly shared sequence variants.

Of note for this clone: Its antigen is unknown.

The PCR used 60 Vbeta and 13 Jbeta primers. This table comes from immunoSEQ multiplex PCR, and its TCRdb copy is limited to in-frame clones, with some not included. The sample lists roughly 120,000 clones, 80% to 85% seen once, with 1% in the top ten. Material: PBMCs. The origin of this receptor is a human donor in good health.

CDR3 amino acids: CASSIDLSYEQYF. CDR3 bases: TGTGCCAGTAGTATAGATCTGTCCTACGAGCAGTACTTC. The chain joins TRBV19 to TRBJ2-7; D ambiguous. There are 13 residues in the CDR3. Germline-derived CDR1 and CDR2 are LNHDA and SQIVND (reference sequence). V was clipped by 0 bases and J by 1 base, with 4 bases between them.